These 25 T cell receptor beta chains share one sample of origin, sequenced in a study of T cells in Graves' hyperthyroidism and ophthalmopathy. RNA transcripts gave rise to amplified TCR beta CDR3 regions. During a first-round RT-PCR of the TCR CDR3, the HTBI primer set was used. TCRdb used MiXCR to reprocess the multiplex PCR reads, holding one entry per CDR3 protein. The data contain fewer than 400,000 distinct CDR3 sequences, roughly 25% of them seen just once; the ten biggest clones take up 70% to 75%. The sample consisted of blood. These receptors were collected from a man aged 45-65 years with Graves' hyperthyroidism.

The gene calls are TRBV3-1 and TRBJ1-5; perhaps TRBD1 as D (5 bases). The V gene lost 0 bases and the J gene lost 6 bases, with 12 bases spanning the gap. CDR3 length: 15 residues. Per germline, CDR1 LGHDT and CDR2 YNNKEL (reference sequence). The CDR3 nucleotides read TGTGCCAGCAGCCAAGACGGACATTGGGGTCAGCCCCAGCATTTT. The encoded protein is CASSQDGHWGQPQHF.

This clonotype was seen once. The CDR3 here is CASSESSQGEWTDTQYF. In nucleotides, the CDR3 is TGTGCCAGCAGTGAATCATCCCAGGGGGAGTGGACAGATACGCAGTATTTT. The V gene is TRBV25-1, the J gene TRBJ2-3; 7 positions match TRBD1. Germline V gene sequence: CDR1 MGHDK, CDR2 SYGVNS. This CDR3 spans 17 amino acids. Trimming at V came to 1 base and at J to 3 bases, leaving 10 bases not matched to a gene.

This clonotype was recorded many times. CDR3 nucleotides: TGTGCCAGCAGCAAGGGACTATCCTACGAGCAGTACTTC. This encodes CASSKGLSYEQYF. This chain uses TRBV11-2 with TRBJ2-7, with TRBD2 matching over 7 bases. Trimming cost V 5 bases and J 1 base; bases outside gene matches: 2. The CDR3 contains 13 residues. The germline gives CDR1 SGHAT, CDR2 FQNNGV. The complete variable domain, with remaining parts taken from reference TRBV11-2 and TRBJ2-7, reads EAGVAQSPRYKIIEKRQSVAFWCNPISGHATLYWYQQILGQGPKLLIQFQNNGVVDDSQLPKDRFSAERLKGVDSTLKIQPAKLEDSAVYLCASSKGLSYEQYFGPGTRLTVT.

This chain joins TRBV4-1 and TRBJ2-1; a possible D gene is TRBD1 (7 bases). The V and J ends lost 1 base and 8 bases respectively, with 18 bases between them. This CDR3 spans 16 amino acids. Germline V CDR1 and CDR2: MGHRA, YSYEKL. The CDR3 is CASSQGAPGGNYEQFF. The CDR3 DNA reads TGCGCCAGCAGCCAAGGAGCGCCAGGGGGGAACTATGAGCAGTTCTTC.

This clonotype was seen more than once but under ten times. V gene TRBV6-1 combines with J gene TRBJ1-4, with D possibly being TRBD1 (5 bases). CDR3 length equals 11 residues. Germline V lookup: CDR1 MNHNS, CDR2 SASEGT. Trimming shortened V by 8 bases and J by 6 bases, and 7 bases separated the two germline ends. The CDR3 DNA reads as TGTGCCAGCCAGGGAGATGAAAAACTGTTTTTT. Protein sequence: CASQGDEKLFF.

This clonotype was seen a few times. This chain joins TRBV12-3 or TRBV12-4 and TRBJ2-3; tentative D call: TRBD1 (5 bases). This CDR3 is 15 amino acids long. Trimming cost V 1 base and J 4 bases, with 12 bases left between them. For the CDR3, the DNA is TGTGCCAGCAGTTTAGGCCAAGGGGTTGCAGATACGCAGTATTTT. Amino acid sequence: CASSLGQGVADTQYF.

The chain has TRBV12-3 or TRBV12-4 and TRBJ1-2, with D hard to call. The CDR3 consists of 13 residues. The germline V and J ends were trimmed by 3 bases and 2 bases, with 7 bases remaining between them. CDR3 in DNA: TGTGCCAGCAGTTTGAGACCCAACTATGGCTACACCTTC. Protein product: CASSLRPNYGYTF.

The V and J genes are TRBV4-1 and TRBJ2-1; TRBD1 might be the D (6 bases). V was shortened by 1 base and J by 6 bases, with 16 bases between the two germline ends. CDR1 and CDR2 from the germline V gene are MGHRA and YSYEKL. The CDR3 runs 16 residues. This CDR3 is CASSQAIGLDSNEQFF. CDR3 bases: TGCGCCAGCAGCCAAGCGATAGGCTTGGACAGCAATGAGCAGTTCTTC.

This clonotype was found a few times. V usage is TRBV24-1 and J usage is TRBJ2-1, with 13 bases aligning to TRBD2. Germline CDR1 and CDR2: KGHDR and SFDVKD. The CDR3 extends over 17 amino acids. V lost 2 bases, J lost 6 bases, and 6 bases stayed unmatched. The DNA for the CDR3 is TGTGCCACCAGTGATTCCGGACTAGCGGGAGAGCGCAATGAGCAGTTCTTC. Protein product: CATSDSGLAGERNEQFF.

This clonotype was found a few times. This chain uses TRBV5-4 with TRBJ1-1; D is undetermined. The CDR3 runs 15 residues. V was pared by 6 bases and J by 3 bases, with 18 bases between. Germline-derived CDR1 and CDR2 are SGHNT and YYREEE (reference sequence). DNA of the CDR3: TGTGCCAGCACGCGAGCTATCTCGGGAGACACTGAAGCTTTCTTT. Translated: CASTRAISGDTEAFF.

The chain links TRBV25-1 to TRBJ2-7; D is unclear. V lost 3 bases, J lost 7 bases, and 7 bases lay in between. The CDR3 length is 11 residues. The germline gives CDR1 MGHDK, CDR2 SYGVNS. CDR3 in amino acids: CASSDWFEQYF. CDR3 coding DNA: TGTGCCAGCAGTGATTGGTTTGAGCAGTACTTC.

The chain employs TRBV4-2 and TRBJ2-7, with 13 bases identical to TRBD2. Trimming took 0 bases from V and 0 from J; bases not matched to a gene: 2. This CDR3 is 17 amino acids long. Germline CDR1 reads LGHNA; CDR2 reads YNFKEQ. The CDR3 DNA reads TGTGCCAGCAGCCAAGAGACTAGCGGGAGGACCTCCTACGAGCAGTACTTC. This sequence encodes CASSQETSGRTSYEQYF.

The chain is built from TRBV12-3 or TRBV12-4 and TRBJ2-7; 9 bases are shared with TRBD1. This CDR3 comprises 16 residues. J lost 2 bases, V lost 6 bases, and 11 bases had no gene match. In DNA, the CDR3 is TGTGCCAGCAGGCGCTGGGGACAGGGAAACGCCTACGAGCAGTACTTC. This encodes CASRRWGQGNAYEQYF.

In its sample, this clonotype was seen a few times. The chain joins TRBV2 to TRBJ2-2; 7 nucleotides match TRBD1. Trimming removed 7 bases from V and 2 bases from J; junction bases left unmatched: 10. This CDR3 has 16 residues. Germline V gene sequence: CDR1 SNHLY, CDR2 FYNNEI. CDR3 amino acids: CASNSRTGTNTGELFF. DNA for the CDR3: TGTGCCAGCAACTCCAGGACAGGAACTAACACCGGGGAGCTGTTTTTT.

This chain joins TRBV5-5 and TRBJ2-3; D gene ambiguous. Deletions cut 0 bases from V and 1 base from J, with 18 bases between. The CDR3 has 18 residues. CDR1 and CDR2 from the germline V gene are SGHKS and YYEKEE (reference sequence). The CDR3 protein is CASSLEGSALRGTDTQYF. CDR3 DNA: TGTGCCAGCAGCTTGGAAGGGTCAGCCCTTCGAGGCACAGATACGCAGTATTTT.

In this sample, this clonotype turned up a few times. V gene TRBV20-1 combines with J gene TRBJ2-1; 8 bases are a match to TRBD2. The CDR3 length is 14 residues. V gave up 3 bases and J gave up 9 bases; unmatched junction bases: 10. Germline V gene sequence: CDR1 DFQATT, CDR2 SNEGSKA (reference sequence). The CDR3: CSARGREGLIEQFF. For the CDR3, the DNA is TGCAGTGCTAGGGGACGGGAGGGCCTGATTGAGCAGTTCTTC.

This clonotype came up many times. This chain links TRBV11-2 with TRBJ2-3; D gene unclear. Germline assignment: CDR1 SGHAT and CDR2 FQNNGV. This CDR3 has 12 amino acids. Trimming took off 5 bases at V and 4 bases at J, with 7 bases between the two ends. The CDR3 DNA is TGTGCCAGCAGCCCCTCCGCAGATACGCAGTATTTT. Protein sequence: CASSPSADTQYF. The full variable domain, in which reference TRBV11-2 and TRBJ2-3 provide the parts outside the CDR3, is EAGVAQSPRYKIIEKRQSVAFWCNPISGHATLYWYQQILGQGPKLLIQFQNNGVVDDSQLPKDRFSAERLKGVDSTLKIQPAKLEDSAVYLCASSPSADTQYFGPGTRLTVL.

CDR3: CASSPLRDWTDTQYF. The CDR3 bases are TGTGCCAGCAGTCCCCTCCGGGACTGGACAGATACGCAGTATTTT. V is TRBV6-1 and J is TRBJ2-3, with D tentatively TRBD2 (6 bases). This CDR3 spans 15 amino acids. V lost 5 bases to trimming and J lost 3 bases, with 15 bases between them. Germline values: CDR1 MNHNS, CDR2 SASEGT.

In its sample, this clonotype was seen a few times. The V call is TRBV5-1, the J call TRBJ2-3; 8 bases align to TRBD2. V was pared by 7 bases and J by 0 bases, with 7 bases of the junction left unmatched. The CDR3 sequence is 15 residues long. CDR1 is SGHRS, CDR2 YFSETQ, per germline. CDR3 in DNA: TGCGCCAGCCGGGAGGGACCTACTAGCACAGATACGCAGTATTTT. This codes for CASREGPTSTDTQYF.

The chain combines TRBV28 with TRBJ2-7; a possible D gene is TRBD1 (5 bases). Trimming stripped 3 bases from V and 3 bases from J, with 12 bases between. Germline CDR1 is MDHEN and CDR2 is SYDVKM. The length of the CDR3 is 14 residues. As DNA, the CDR3 is TGTGCCAGCAGTTTCGTAGACAGTCGCTACGAGCAGTACTTC. This translates into CASSFVDSRYEQYF. Together with reference TRBV28 and TRBJ2-7, the CDR3 gives the full variable domain: DVKVTQSSRYLVKRTGEKVFLECVQDMDHENMFWYRQDPGLGLRLIYFSYDVKMKEKGDIPEGYSVSREKKERFSLILESASTNQTSMYLCASSFVDSRYEQYFGPGTRLTVT.

This clonotype was detected only a few times. The CDR3 sequence is CASSLRDRGEKLFF. The DNA for the CDR3 is TGTGCCAGCAGTCTCCGGGACAGGGGTGAAAAACTGTTTTTT. V is TRBV28 and J is TRBJ1-4; TRBD1 matches 10 bases. Germline CDR1 and CDR2: MDHEN and SYDVKM. This CDR3 has 14 amino acids. With V trimmed by 5 bases and J by 7 bases, 4 bases remained unmatched.

V gene TRBV30 combines with J gene TRBJ2-2, with no clear D. CDR3 length equals 12 residues. Trimming cost V 1 base and J 4 bases, with 4 bases left between them. Germline values: CDR1 GTSNPN, CDR2 SVGIG (reference sequence). CDR3 in amino acids: CAWSAVTGELFF. The CDR3 DNA reads TGTGCCTGGAGTGCAGTCACCGGGGAGCTGTTTTTT. Complete variable domain (other parts from reference TRBV30 and TRBJ2-2): SQTIHQWPATLVQPVGSPLSLECTVEGTSNPNLYWYRQAAGRGLQLLFYSVGIGQISSEVPQNLSASRPQDRQFILSSKKLLLSDSGFYLCAWSAVTGELFFGEGSRLTVL.

This clonotype showed up just a few times. The chain couples TRBV12-3 or TRBV12-4 to TRBJ2-5; the D gene could be TRBD1 or TRBD2 (6 bases each). The V end was cut by 10 bases, the J end by 0 bases, with 12 bases between. The CDR3 loop spans 13 amino acids. The CDR3 here is CATRDTNQETQYF. The CDR3 nucleotides are TGTGCCACGCGGGACACCAACCAAGAGACCCAGTACTTC.

This clonotype was counted ten times or more. The chain has TRBV6-1 and TRBJ2-5; no reliable D call. The CDR3 contains 14 residues. Trimming removed 8 bases at V and 5 bases at J, with 18 bases between. CDR1 MNHNS and CDR2 SASEGT come from the germline V gene. The CDR3 spells CASHLDPLKETQYF. The CDR3 DNA follows: TGTGCCAGCCACCTAGATCCGCTGAAGGAGACCCAGTACTTC.

The chain carries TRBV6-1 and TRBJ2-3, with 10 bases identical to TRBD2. The CDR3 length is 18 residues. Germline V gene data show CDR1 as MNHNS and CDR2 as SASEGT. The V gene end was trimmed by 0 bases and the J gene end by 2 bases; junction bases not matched to a gene: 8. DNA for the CDR3: TGTGCCAGCAGTGAAGCGAGGGACAGCGGGAGGGCCACAGATACGCAGTATTTT. Its translation is CASSEARDSGRATDTQYF.